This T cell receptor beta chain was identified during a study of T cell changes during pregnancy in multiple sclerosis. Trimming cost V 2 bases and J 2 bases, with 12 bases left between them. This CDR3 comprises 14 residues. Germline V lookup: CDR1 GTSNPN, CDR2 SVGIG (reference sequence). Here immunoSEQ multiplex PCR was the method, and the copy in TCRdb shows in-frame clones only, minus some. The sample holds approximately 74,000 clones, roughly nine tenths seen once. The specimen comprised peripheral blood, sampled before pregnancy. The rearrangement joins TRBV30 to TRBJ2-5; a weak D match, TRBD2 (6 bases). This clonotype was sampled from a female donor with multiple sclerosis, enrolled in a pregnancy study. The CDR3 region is CAWSLPGGQETQYF. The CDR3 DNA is TGTGCCTGGAGTCTACCTGGGGGGCAAGAGACCCAGTACTTC.